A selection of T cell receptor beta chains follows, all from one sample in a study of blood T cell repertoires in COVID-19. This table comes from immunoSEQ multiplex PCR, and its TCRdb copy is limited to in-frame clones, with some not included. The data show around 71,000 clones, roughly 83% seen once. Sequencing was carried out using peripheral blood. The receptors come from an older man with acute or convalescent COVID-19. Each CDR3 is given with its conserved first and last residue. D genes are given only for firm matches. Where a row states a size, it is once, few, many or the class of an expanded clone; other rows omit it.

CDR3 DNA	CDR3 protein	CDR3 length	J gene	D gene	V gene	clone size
TGTGCCTGGAGGGGGACAGGGGGCTATGGCTACACCTTC	CAWRGTGGYGYTF	13	TRBJ1-2	TRBD1	TRBV30	-
TGTGCCAGCAGCCGCCCGGCCGGGAGTCTGACACGAGATACGCAGTATTTT	CASSRPAGSLTRDTQYF	17	TRBJ2-3	-	TRBV27	-
TGTGCCAGCAGCTTAGCGCCGGGGGGGAACAGGGCTGCTCAGCCCCAGCATTTT	CASSLAPGGNRAAQPQHF	18	TRBJ1-5	-	TRBV7-2	-
TGTGCCAGCAGCAGGACAGGTCCGGGGGCCGAGCAGTACTTC	CASSRTGPGAEQYF	14	TRBJ2-7	-	TRBV7-8	-
TGTGCCAGCAGCCAAGATCCTAGCTTCTACGAGCAGTACTTC	CASSQDPSFYEQYF	14	TRBJ2-7	-	TRBV3-1/TRBV3-2	-
TGTGCCAGTACCCGGCAGGGGAACACTGAAGCTTTCTTT	CASTRQGNTEAFF	13	TRBJ1-1	-	TRBV5-6	-
TGTGCCAGCAGCCAGGGGCAGGGGGCTACAGATACGCAGTATTTT	CASSQGQGATDTQYF	15	TRBJ2-3	TRBD1	TRBV3-1/TRBV3-2	-
TGTGCCAGCAGCTTAATGCGGGCGGATACGCAGTATTTT	CASSLMRADTQYF	13	TRBJ2-3	-	TRBV7-3	-
TGCGCCAGCAGCTTGGATCTCAGTCTGCCCTACGAGCAGTACTTC	CASSLDLSLPYEQYF	15	TRBJ2-7	-	TRBV5-1	-
TGTGCCAGCAGCTTAGATGGGACAGGGATGGCTGAAGCTTTCTTT	CASSLDGTGMAEAFF	15	TRBJ1-1	TRBD1	TRBV7-9	-
TGCGCCAGCAGCCGCGGACAGGGGGCCGGGCAGACCCAGTACTTC	CASSRGQGAGQTQYF	15	TRBJ2-5	TRBD1	TRBV4-3	-
TGTGCCAGCAGCCCCGGGGGGGAGACCCAGTACTTC	CASSPGGETQYF	12	TRBJ2-5	TRBD2	TRBV3-1/TRBV3-2	-
TGTGCCAGCAGCTCCTTGGTGGGGACAGGAAATGAAGCTTTCTTT	CASSSLVGTGNEAFF	15	TRBJ1-1	TRBD1	TRBV7-3	-
TGTGCCACCAGCTCCACCATCAAGAGGACAGGGACCTCCTACGAGCAGTACTTC	CATSSTIKRTGTSYEQYF	18	TRBJ2-7	TRBD1	TRBV15	-
TGTGCCAGCAGTTACTCGACTACGGGAGGATCGGATACGCAGTATTTT	CASSYSTTGGSDTQYF	16	TRBJ2-3	TRBD2	TRBV6-6	-
TGCGCCAGCAGCCAAGATAAAGGGACTAGCGCGACCTACGAGCAGTACTTC	CASSQDKGTSATYEQYF	17	TRBJ2-7	TRBD2	TRBV4-1	-
TGTGCCAGCAGCGTAGATCCCCTCTCCTACAATGAGCAGTTCTTC	CASSVDPLSYNEQFF	15	TRBJ2-1	-	TRBV9	-
TGTGCCAGCATCCCTCCTAAGAGCTCTGGAAACACCATATATTTT	CASIPPKSSGNTIYF	15	TRBJ1-3	-	TRBV28	-
TGTGCCAGCAGCTCCGAAACGGGAGCGGGACCAGATACGCAGTATTTT	CASSSETGAGPDTQYF	16	TRBJ2-3	TRBD2	TRBV4-2	-
TGTGCCAGCTCACCTGCAGGGTCGTCCTACGAGCAGTACTTC	CASSPAGSSYEQYF	14	TRBJ2-7	-	TRBV18	-
TGTGCCAGCACCCGTCGCCCTAGCGGGACCTACAATGAGCAGTTCTTC	CASTRRPSGTYNEQFF	16	TRBJ2-1	TRBD2	TRBV28	once
TGCGCCAGCAGTGAGTCGCCGGGTAATAGCAATCAGCCCCAGCATTTT	CASSESPGNSNQPQHF	16	TRBJ1-5	-	TRBV10-2	-
TGTGCCAGCAGCCGGAGCGAGGGAGGGATAGCAAATCAGCCCCAGCATTTT	CASSRSEGGIANQPQHF	17	TRBJ1-5	-	TRBV4-2	-
TGCGCCAGCACCTCCAGGTTGGGCCCAGATACGCAGTATTTT	CASTSRLGPDTQYF	14	TRBJ2-3	-	TRBV5-1	-
TGTGCCAGCGAGGGACAGGCATATGGCTACACCTTC	CASEGQAYGYTF	12	TRBJ1-2	TRBD1	TRBV28	-
TGTGCCAGTAAGGAGGCGGGGACCTACAATGAGCAGTTCTTC	CASKEAGTYNEQFF	14	TRBJ2-1	-	TRBV19	-
TGTGCCAGCTCATCCGCGGGGTTAAGGACTGAAGCTTTCTTT	CASSSAGLRTEAFF	14	TRBJ1-1	-	TRBV18	once
TGTGCCAGCAGCTTAGACAGGGGTGGGACGGGGCAGTTCTTC	CASSLDRGGTGQFF	14	TRBJ2-1	TRBD1	TRBV7-3	-